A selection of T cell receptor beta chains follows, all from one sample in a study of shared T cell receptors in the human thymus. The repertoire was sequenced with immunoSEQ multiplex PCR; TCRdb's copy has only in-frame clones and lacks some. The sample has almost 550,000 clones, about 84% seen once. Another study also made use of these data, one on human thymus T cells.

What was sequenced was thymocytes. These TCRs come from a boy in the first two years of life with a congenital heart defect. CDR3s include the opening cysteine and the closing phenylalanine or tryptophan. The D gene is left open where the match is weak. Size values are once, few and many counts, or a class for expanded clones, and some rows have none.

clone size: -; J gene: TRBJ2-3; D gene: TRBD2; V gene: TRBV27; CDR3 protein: CASSPRTSGRPSTDTQYF; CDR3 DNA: TGTGCCAGCAGTCCTCGGACTAGCGGGAGGCCTAGCACAGATACGCAGTATTTT
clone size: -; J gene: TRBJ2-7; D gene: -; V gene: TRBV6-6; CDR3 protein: CASSPPPGEQYF; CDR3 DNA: TGTGCCAGCAGTCCCCCCCCGGGGGAGCAGTACTTC
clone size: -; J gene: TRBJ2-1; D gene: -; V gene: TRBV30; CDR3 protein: CAWSATQGTEQFF; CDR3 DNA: TGTGCCTGGAGCGCAACCCAGGGGACTGAGCAGTTCTTC
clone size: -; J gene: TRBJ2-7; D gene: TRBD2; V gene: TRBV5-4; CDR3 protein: CASSPYPTAGETYEQYF; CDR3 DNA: TGTGCCAGCAGCCCGTACCCGACAGCGGGAGAGACCTACGAGCAGTACTTC
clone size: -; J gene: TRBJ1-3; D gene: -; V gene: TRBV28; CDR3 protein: CASSFLRGSPARNTIYF; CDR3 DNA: TGTGCCAGCAGTTTTCTGAGGGGGTCGCCTGCCAGAAACACCATATATTTT
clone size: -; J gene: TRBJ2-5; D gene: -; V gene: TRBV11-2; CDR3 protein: CASSLPLAPKETQYF; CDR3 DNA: TGTGCCAGCAGCTTACCCCTTGCTCCTAAAGAGACCCAGTACTTC
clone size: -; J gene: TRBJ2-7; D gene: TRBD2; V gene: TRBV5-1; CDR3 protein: CASRRWFGCPLAGIPNEQYF; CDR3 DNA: TGCGCCAGCAGACGATGGTTCGGGTGCCCCCTAGCGGGAATCCCCAACGAGCAGTACTTC
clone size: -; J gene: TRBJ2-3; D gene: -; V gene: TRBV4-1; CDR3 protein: CASSQDRSGLDTQYF; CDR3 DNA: TGCGCCAGCAGCCAAGATCGGTCAGGGTTGGATACGCAGTATTTT
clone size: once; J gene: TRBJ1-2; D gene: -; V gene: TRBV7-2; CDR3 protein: CASSLALWRMGYTF; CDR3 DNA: TGTGCCAGCAGCTTAGCCCTCTGGAGAATGGGCTACACCTTC
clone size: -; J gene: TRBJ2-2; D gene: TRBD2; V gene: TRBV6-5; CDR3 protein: CATRKRESDAGELFF; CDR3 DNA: TGTGCCACCCGAAAGCGGGAGTCGGACGCCGGGGAGCTGTTTTTT
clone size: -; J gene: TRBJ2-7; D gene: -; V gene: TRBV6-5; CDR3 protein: CASSYSFGGNSWGQYF; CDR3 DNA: TGTGCCAGCAGTTACTCCTTTGGGGGGAACTCCTGGGGGCAGTACTTC
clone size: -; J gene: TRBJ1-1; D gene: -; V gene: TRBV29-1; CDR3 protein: CSVSTGTKNTEAFF; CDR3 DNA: TGCAGCGTTTCTACAGGGACCAAGAACACTGAAGCTTTCTTT
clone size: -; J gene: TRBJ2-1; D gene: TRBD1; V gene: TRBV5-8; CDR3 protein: CASNEGQGGEQFF; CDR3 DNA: TGTGCCAGCAATGAGGGACAGGGCGGTGAGCAGTTCTTC
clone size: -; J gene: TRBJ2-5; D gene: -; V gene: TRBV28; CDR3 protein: CASSLREETQYF; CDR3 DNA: TGTGCCAGCAGCCTCAGGGAAGAGACCCAGTACTTC
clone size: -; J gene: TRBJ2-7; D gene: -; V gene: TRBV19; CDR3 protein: CASSMATANAYEQYF; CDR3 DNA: TGTGCCAGTAGTATGGCGACAGCAAACGCCTACGAGCAGTACTTC
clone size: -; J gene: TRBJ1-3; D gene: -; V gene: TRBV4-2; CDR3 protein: CASSQDYNRNGNTIYF; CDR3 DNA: TGTGCCAGCAGCCAAGATTATAACAGGAATGGAAACACCATATATTTT
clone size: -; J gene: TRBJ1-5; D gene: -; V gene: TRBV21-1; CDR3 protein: CASSPRVEGRQPQHF; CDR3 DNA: TGTGCCAGCAGCCCCCGGGTGGAGGGGAGGCAGCCCCAGCATTTT
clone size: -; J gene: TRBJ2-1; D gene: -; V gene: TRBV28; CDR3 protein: CASSLGGDEQFF; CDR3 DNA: TGTGCCAGCAGTTTAGGAGGGGATGAGCAGTTCTTC
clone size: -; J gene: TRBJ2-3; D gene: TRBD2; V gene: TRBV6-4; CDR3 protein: CASSRREGSTDTQYF; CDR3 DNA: TGTGCCAGCTCCCGCAGGGAGGGAAGCACAGATACGCAGTATTTT
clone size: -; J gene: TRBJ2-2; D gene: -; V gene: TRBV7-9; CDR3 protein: CASTGGSTDYNTGELFF; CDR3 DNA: TGTGCCAGCACTGGGGGGTCAACAGACTACAACACCGGGGAGCTGTTTTTT
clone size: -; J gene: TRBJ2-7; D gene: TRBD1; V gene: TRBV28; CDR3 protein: CASSPDRGQNEQYF; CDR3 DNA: TGTGCCAGCAGCCCGGACAGGGGGCAAAACGAGCAGTACTTC
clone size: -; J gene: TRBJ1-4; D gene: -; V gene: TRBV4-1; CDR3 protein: CASSQDCCGAGVGEKLFF; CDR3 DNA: TGCGCCAGCAGCCAAGATTGTTGTGGGGCAGGGGTTGGTGAAAAACTGTTTTTT
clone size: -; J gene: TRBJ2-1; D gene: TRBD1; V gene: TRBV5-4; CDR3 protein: CASSLGQGKYNEQFF; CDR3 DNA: TGTGCCAGCAGCTTGGGACAGGGCAAATACAATGAGCAGTTCTTC
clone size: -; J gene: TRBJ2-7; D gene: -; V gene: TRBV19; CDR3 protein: CASSMGHPYEQYF; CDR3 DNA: TGTGCCAGTAGTATGGGACACCCCTACGAGCAGTACTTC
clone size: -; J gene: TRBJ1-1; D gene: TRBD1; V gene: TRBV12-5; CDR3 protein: CASGLGQGYSEAFF; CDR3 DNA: TGTGCTAGTGGTTTGGGACAGGGGTATTCTGAAGCTTTCTTT
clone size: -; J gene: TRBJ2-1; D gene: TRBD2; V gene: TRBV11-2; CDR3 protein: CASRKTSVSSYNEQFF; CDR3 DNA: TGTGCCAGCAGAAAAACTAGCGTAAGCTCCTACAATGAGCAGTTCTTC
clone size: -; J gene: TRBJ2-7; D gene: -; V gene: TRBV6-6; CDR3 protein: CASSKGSSYEQYF; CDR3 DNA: TGTGCCAGCAGCAAAGGGAGCTCCTACGAGCAGTACTTC
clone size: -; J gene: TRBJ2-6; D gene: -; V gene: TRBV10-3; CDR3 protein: CAIKELPNVLTF; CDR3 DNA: TGTGCCATCAAGGAGTTACCCAACGTCCTGACTTTC
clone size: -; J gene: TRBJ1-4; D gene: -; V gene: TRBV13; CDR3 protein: CASSLGRGNEKLFF; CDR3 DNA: TGTGCCAGCAGCTTAGGCCGGGGGAATGAAAAACTGTTTTTT
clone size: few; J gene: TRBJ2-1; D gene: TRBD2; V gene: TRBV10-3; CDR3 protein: CAIMSSGRDEQFF; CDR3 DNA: TGTGCCATCATGAGTAGCGGGAGGGATGAGCAGTTCTTC
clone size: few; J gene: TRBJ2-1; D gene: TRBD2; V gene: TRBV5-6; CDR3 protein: CASSSLAGGRSSYNEQFF; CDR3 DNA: TGTGCCAGCAGCTCCCTAGCGGGAGGAAGAAGCTCCTACAATGAGCAGTTCTTC
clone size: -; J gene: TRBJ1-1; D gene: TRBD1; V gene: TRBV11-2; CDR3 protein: CASSPRTGSEAFF; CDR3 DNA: TGTGCCAGCAGCCCCCGGACAGGGTCTGAAGCTTTCTTT
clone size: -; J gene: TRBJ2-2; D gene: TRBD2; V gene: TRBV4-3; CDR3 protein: CASSQEVVRAGVAGELFF; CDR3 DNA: TGCGCCAGCAGCCAAGAGGTAGTCCGAGCGGGAGTTGCCGGGGAGCTGTTTTTT
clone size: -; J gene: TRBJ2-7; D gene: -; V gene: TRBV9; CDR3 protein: CASSVAVGAGLLTEQYF; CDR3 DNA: TGTGCCAGCAGCGTAGCGGTAGGGGCGGGACTCCTCACCGAGCAGTACTTC
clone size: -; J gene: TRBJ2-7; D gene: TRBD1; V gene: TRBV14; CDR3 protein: CASSQAQGDYEQYF; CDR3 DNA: TGTGCCAGCAGCCAAGCCCAGGGGGATTACGAGCAGTACTTC
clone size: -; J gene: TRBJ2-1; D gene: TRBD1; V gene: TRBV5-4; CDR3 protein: CASSQGARWGPYNEQFF; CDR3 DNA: TGTGCCAGCAGCCAGGGGGCCAGGTGGGGACCCTACAATGAGCAGTTCTTC
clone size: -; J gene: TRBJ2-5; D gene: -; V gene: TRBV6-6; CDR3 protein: CASSYGNGEAGTQYF; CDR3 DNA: TGTGCCAGCAGTTACGGCAACGGGGAGGCAGGGACCCAGTACTTC
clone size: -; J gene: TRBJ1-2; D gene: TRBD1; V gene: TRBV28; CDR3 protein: CASSLSPKRRDRGPFMNGYTF; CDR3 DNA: TGTGCCAGCAGTTTATCTCCTAAGCGTCGGGACAGGGGGCCCTTTATGAATGGCTACACCTTC
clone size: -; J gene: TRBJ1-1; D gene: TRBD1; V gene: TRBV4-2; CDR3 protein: CASSQDQLFGTGEGAEAFF; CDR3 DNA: TGTGCCAGCAGCCAAGATCAGTTGTTCGGGACAGGGGAGGGGGCTGAAGCTTTCTTT
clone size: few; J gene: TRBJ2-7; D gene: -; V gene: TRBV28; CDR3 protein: CASSLRGAIHEQYF; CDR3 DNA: TGTGCCAGCAGTCTCAGGGGAGCAATCCACGAGCAGTACTTC
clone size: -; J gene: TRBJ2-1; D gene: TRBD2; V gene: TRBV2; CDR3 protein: CASKPQRTSGHNEQFF; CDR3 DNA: TGTGCCAGCAAACCGCAGCGGACTAGCGGCCACAATGAGCAGTTCTTC
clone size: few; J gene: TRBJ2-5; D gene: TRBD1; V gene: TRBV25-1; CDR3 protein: CASSAGIGQGRETQYF; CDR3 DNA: TGTGCCAGCAGTGCTGGAATCGGACAGGGGAGGGAGACCCAGTACTTC
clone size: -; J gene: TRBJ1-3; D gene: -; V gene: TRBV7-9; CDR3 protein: CASSQLGNTIYF; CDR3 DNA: TGTGCCAGCAGCCAACTAGGAAACACCATATATTTT
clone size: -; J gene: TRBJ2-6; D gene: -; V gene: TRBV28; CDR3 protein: CASSYFRRGANVLTF; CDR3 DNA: TGTGCCAGCAGTTACTTCAGGAGGGGGGCCAACGTCCTGACTTTC
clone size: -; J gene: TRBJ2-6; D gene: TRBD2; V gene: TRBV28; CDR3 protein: CASSPLPTPRLAGPDVLTF; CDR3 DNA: TGTGCCAGCAGTCCCCTCCCCACTCCACGGCTAGCGGGACCTGACGTCCTGACTTTC
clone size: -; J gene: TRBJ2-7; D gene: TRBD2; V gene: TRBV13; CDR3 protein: CASSLETSGREAYEQYF; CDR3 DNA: TGTGCCAGCAGCTTAGAGACTAGCGGGAGAGAGGCTTACGAGCAGTACTTC
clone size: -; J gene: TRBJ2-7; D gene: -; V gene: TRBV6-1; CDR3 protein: CASTRVGGYLYEQYF; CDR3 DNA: TGTGCCAGCACCCGGGTGGGGGGTTACCTCTACGAGCAGTACTTC
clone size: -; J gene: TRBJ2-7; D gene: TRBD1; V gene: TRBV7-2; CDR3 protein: CASSLGRGQVYEQYF; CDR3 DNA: TGTGCCAGCAGCTTAGGCAGGGGGCAGGTCTACGAGCAGTACTTC
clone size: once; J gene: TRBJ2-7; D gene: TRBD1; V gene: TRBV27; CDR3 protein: CASRTCTGTGGSEQYF; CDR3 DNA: TGTGCCAGCAGAACCTGTACCGGGACAGGGGGAAGCGAGCAGTACTTC
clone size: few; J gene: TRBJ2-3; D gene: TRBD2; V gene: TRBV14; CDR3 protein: CASSPSRASGRSDTQYF; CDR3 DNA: TGTGCCAGCAGCCCCAGTAGGGCTAGCGGGAGGTCAGATACGCAGTATTTT
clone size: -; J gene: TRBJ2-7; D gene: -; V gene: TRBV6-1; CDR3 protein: CASSEVHRDFQYEQYF; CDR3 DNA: TGTGCCAGCAGTGAAGTCCACCGAGACTTCCAATACGAGCAGTACTTC
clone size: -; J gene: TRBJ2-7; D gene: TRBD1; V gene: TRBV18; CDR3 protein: CASSLRDSPYEQYF; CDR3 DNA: TGTGCCAGCTCACTCCGGGACAGTCCCTACGAGCAGTACTTC
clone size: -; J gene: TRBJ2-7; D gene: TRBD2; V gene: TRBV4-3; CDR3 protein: CASSQDRPRLAEPYEQYF; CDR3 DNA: TGCGCCAGCAGCCAAGATCGCCCCCGACTAGCGGAACCCTACGAGCAGTACTTC
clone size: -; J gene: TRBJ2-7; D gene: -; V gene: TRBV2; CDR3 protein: CASNCVAYEQYF; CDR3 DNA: TGTGCCAGCAATTGCGTAGCCTACGAGCAGTACTTC
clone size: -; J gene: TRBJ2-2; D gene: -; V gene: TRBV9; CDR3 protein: CASSPRSENTGELFF; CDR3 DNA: TGTGCCAGCAGCCCGAGGAGCGAGAACACCGGGGAGCTGTTTTTT
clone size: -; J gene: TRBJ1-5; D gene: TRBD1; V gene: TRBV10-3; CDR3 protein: CATPFWGQSTSNQPQHF; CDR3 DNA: TGTGCCACCCCCTTTTGGGGACAGTCCACTAGCAATCAGCCCCAGCATTTT
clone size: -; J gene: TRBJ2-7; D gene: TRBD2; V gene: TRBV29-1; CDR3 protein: CSAAGGLAGVTYEQYF; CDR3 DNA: TGCAGCGCCGCTGGGGGGCTAGCGGGGGTCACCTACGAGCAGTACTTC
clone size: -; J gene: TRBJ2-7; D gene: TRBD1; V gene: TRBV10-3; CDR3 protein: CAISEFKTGESSYEQYF; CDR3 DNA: TGTGCCATCAGTGAGTTTAAAACAGGGGAATCATCCTACGAGCAGTACTTC
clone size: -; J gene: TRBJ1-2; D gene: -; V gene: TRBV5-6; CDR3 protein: CASSTTTADYGYTF; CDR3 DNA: TGTGCCAGCAGCACAACCACAGCAGACTATGGCTACACCTTC
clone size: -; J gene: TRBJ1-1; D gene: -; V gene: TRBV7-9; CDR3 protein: CASSLVGREYEHTEAFF; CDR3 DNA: TGTGCCAGCAGCTTAGTCGGAAGGGAGTATGAGCACACTGAAGCTTTCTTT